This record looks at one T cell receptor (beta chain) sequence and its context. Within the sample, other DNA sequences also encode this same CDR3. The CDR3 consists of 13 residues. From germline, CDR1 is SNHLY and CDR2 FYNNEI. V lost 4 bases, J lost 2 bases, and 8 bases lay in between. While infection was still active, Seattle patients were enrolled and then followed longitudinally. This record belongs to a study of blood T cell repertoires in COVID-19. Looking at the study overall: Samples taken during acute and convalescent COVID-19 were collected in the United States, Italy and Spain.

The authors' processing: Estimation of nucleated cell counts was performed using reference gene primer amplification. Here immunoSEQ multiplex PCR was the method, and the copy in TCRdb shows in-frame clones only, minus some. V and J calls and clone size are those listed in that table; D and trimming were worked out from the DNA. The sample includes 150,000 or so clones, approximately 80% seen only once; the top ten take roughly 12%. Sequencing was carried out using peripheral blood. The origin of this receptor is a woman aged 55-70 years with COVID-19, enrolled during active disease. The chain uses TRBV2 and TRBJ1-2; D gene ambiguous. CDR3 in amino acids: CASSVQANYGYTF. CDR3 bases: TGTGCCAGCAGTGTACAAGCGAACTATGGCTACACCTTC. Variable domain in full (rest from reference TRBV2 and TRBJ1-2): EPEVTQTPSHQVTQMGQEVILRCVPISNHLYFYWYRQILGQKVEFLVSFYNNEISEKSEIFDDQFSVERPDGSNFTLKIRSTKLEDSAMYFCASSVQANYGYTFGSGTRLTVV.